Each of the 5 T cell receptor beta chains below was sequenced from the same sample in a study of blood T cells in healthy people across ages. Primers used in a second PCR of about 6 to 11 cycles were a sample-barcoded 5' primer and a J-beta primer mix. Via MiXCR, TCRdb re-called the 5' RACE reads, giving one row per CDR3 protein. The sample contains about 780,000 distinct CDR3 sequences, roughly 25% of which appear only once. The same sample was also used in a study of T cells of mothers and their children.

The sample consisted of blood. These receptors were taken from a boy aged 5 to 17 in good health.

CDR3 in amino acids: CASSLLTSRETQYF. The CDR3 region has the DNA TGCGCCAGCAGCCTTCTGACCTCACGGGAGACCCAGTACTTC. The rearrangement links TRBV5-1 to TRBJ2-5; D is unclear. This CDR3 comprises 14 residues. V lost 4 bases and J lost 5, with 15 bases in between. Germline V gene lookup returns CDR1 SGHRS and CDR2 YFSETQ. The variable domain in full, completed from reference TRBV5-1 and TRBJ2-5, reads KAGVTQTPRYLIKTRGQQVTLSCSPISGHRSVSWYQQTPGQGLQFLFEYFSETQRNKGNFPGRFSGRQFSNSRSEMNVSTLELGDSALYLCASSLLTSRETQYFGPGTRLLVL.

This sequence joins TRBV5-5 and TRBJ2-1; possibly TRBD2 for D (6 bases). This CDR3 region has 13 residues. The V gene lost 9 bases and the J gene lost 6 bases, with 16 bases spanning the gap. Germline V gives CDR1 SGHKS, CDR2 YYEKEE (reference sequence). This CDR3 is CATDFGGGNEQFF. In nucleotides, the CDR3 is TGTGCCACTGATTTCGGGGGTGGCAATGAGCAGTTCTTC.

The rearrangement links TRBV19 to TRBJ2-7; 7 bases are a match to TRBD1. Germline values: CDR1 LNHDA, CDR2 SQIVND (reference sequence). V gave up 4 bases and J gave up 0 bases; unmatched junction bases: 6. This CDR3 has 15 amino acids. This CDR3 reads CASSSRRQGSYEQYF. The CDR3 DNA reads TGTGCCAGTAGTAGTAGGAGACAGGGCTCCTACGAGCAGTACTTC.

The gene calls are TRBV20-1 and TRBJ2-5, with D unresolved. The ends were cut back, 6 bases at V and 2 bases at J, with 13 bases in the middle. The CDR3 contains 13 residues. Germline V gene sequence: CDR1 DFQATT, CDR2 SNEGSKA (reference sequence). The CDR3 bases are TGCAGTGCACGACTGGACCGACAAGAGACCCAGTACTTC. Its translation is CSARLDRQETQYF.

This clonotype was detected ten times or more. The V gene is TRBV4-1, the J gene TRBJ2-5; 10 bases fit TRBD1. CDR3 length equals 17 residues. Trimming cost V 3 bases and J 6 bases; bases outside gene matches: 13. Germline V gives CDR1 MGHRA, CDR2 YSYEKL. The CDR3 coding sequence is TGCGCCAGCAGCCAGATGGCGGGGACAGGGGCGTTTCAGACCCAGTACTTC. Amino acids: CASSQMAGTGAFQTQYF.